This TCR beta chain was sequenced in a study of shared clonotypes between healthy human individuals. Across the whole study: A couple of women and a few men aged 18 to 49 made up the donors. Study-level results: Few donors restricted represented genetic and exposure-history diversity.

Splitting of each subset's genomic DNA was done evenly across several immunoSEQ plates. In the authors' methods: Junction-only immunoSEQ sequences carried no quality scores, so filtering differed. The data were produced by immunoSEQ multiplex PCR, yet TCRdb's version contains in-frame clones alone and is incomplete. V, J and clone size are taken as reported in that table, and D and trimming were inferred from the DNA itself. The table records about 490,000 clones, about 79% of them present only once. The CDR3 is 15 residues long. Germline V gene data show CDR1 as MNHEY and CDR2 as SVGAGI. V was clipped by 0 bases and J by 9 bases; unmatched bases: 2. A few counts support this clone. Its antigen remains unknown.

Sequenced sample: PBMCs. The source of this sequence is a woman aged 35 to 49 in good health. Some clones in this sample may be carry-over from other donors' samples. This chain uses TRBV6-5 with TRBJ2-5, with 15 bases matching TRBD2. DNA for the CDR3: TGTGCCAGCAGTTACTCGGGACTAGCGGGAGGAGCCCAGTACTTC. Translating gives CASSYSGLAGGAQYF.